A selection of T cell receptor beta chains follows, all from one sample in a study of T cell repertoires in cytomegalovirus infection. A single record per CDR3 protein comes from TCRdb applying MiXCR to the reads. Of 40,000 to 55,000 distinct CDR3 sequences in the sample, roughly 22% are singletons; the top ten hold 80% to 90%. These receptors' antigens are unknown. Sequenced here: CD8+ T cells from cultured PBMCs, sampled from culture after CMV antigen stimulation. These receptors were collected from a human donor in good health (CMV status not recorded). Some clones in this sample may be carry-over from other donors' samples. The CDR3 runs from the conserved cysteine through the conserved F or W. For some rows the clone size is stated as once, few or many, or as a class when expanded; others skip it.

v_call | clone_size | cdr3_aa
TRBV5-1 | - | CASSGRDNYNEQFF
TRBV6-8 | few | CASSQTEGNTEAFF
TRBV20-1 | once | CSASSRRSSYEQYF
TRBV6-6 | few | CASTPKGSGNTEAFF
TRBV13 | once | CASSHNREQFF
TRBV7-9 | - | CASSFGGGAGEAGYTF
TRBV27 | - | CASSSGQPINYGYTF
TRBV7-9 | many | CASSSRTGRMDEQFF
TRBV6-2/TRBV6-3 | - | CASSYEVAGADEQYF
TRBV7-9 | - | CASSPGKSWISYEQYF